There are a few counts of the clone carrying this TCR beta chain. Its antigen is not known. The CDR3 length is 17 residues. The V and J ends lost 5 bases and 8 bases, in that order; junction bases with no gene match: 15. Per the germline V gene, CDR1 is MNHEY and CDR2 is SVGEGT. This specimen comes from a study of CD8 T cells in ankylosing spondylitis. Each CDR3 protein is one row after TCRdb ran MiXCR on the 5' RACE reads. Of 800,000 to 900,000 distinct CDR3 sequences detected, approximately 12% appear once; the ten largest clones hold around 0.51%. Overall study findings and caveats: Characteristic, it appeared, of ankylosing spondylitis blood was a TCR beta motif of 7 or 8 highly homologous variants.

This clonotype was sampled from a male donor with ankylosing spondylitis. Material for sequencing was blood, either unsorted or a sorted T cell fraction (not recorded which). The chain links TRBV6-2 or TRBV6-3 to TRBJ2-1; TRBD1 matches 10 bases. The CDR3 reads CASSKPGQGTPTDEQFF. The CDR3, as DNA: TGTGCCAGCAGTAAGCCGGGACAGGGGACCCCTACGGATGAGCAGTTCTTC.